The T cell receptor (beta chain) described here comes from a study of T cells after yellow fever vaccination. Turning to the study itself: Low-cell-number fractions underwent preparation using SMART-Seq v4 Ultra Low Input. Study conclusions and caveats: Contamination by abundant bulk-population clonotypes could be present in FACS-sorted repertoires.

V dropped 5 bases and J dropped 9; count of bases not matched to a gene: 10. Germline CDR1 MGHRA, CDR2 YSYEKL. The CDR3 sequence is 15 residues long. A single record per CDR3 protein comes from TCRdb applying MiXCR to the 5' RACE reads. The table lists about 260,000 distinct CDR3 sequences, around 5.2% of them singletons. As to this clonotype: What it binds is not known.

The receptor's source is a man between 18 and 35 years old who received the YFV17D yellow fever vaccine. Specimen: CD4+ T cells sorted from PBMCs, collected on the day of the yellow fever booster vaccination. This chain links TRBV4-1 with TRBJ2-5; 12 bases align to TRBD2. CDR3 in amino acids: CASSFGLAGMGAQYF. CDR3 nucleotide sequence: TGCGCCAGCAGCTTCGGACTAGCGGGGATGGGGGCCCAGTACTTC.